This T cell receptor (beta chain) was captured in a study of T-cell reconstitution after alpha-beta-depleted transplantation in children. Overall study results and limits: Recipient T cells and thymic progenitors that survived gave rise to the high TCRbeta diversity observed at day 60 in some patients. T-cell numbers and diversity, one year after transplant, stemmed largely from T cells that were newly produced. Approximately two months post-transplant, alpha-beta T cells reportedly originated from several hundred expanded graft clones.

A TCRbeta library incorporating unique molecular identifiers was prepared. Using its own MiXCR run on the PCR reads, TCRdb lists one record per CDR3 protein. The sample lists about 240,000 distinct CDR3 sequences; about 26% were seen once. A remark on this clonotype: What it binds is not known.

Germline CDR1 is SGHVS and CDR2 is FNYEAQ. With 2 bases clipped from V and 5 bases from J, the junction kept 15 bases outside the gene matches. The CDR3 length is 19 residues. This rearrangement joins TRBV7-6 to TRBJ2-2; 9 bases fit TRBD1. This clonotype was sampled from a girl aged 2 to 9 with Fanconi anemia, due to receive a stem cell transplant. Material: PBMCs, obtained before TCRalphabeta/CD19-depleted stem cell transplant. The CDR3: CASSLSRDRDRAVTGELFF. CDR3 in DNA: TGTGCCAGCAGCTTAAGCCGTGATAGGGACAGGGCGGTGACCGGGGAGCTGTTTTTT.